A selection of T cell receptor beta chains follows, all from one sample in a study of T cell responses to AZD1222 COVID-19 vaccine. TCRdb's table, derived via immunoSEQ multiplex PCR, lists solely in-frame clones and lacks some. The table records 110,000 or so clones, 88% of them present only once. The material was peripheral blood, obtained on day 0 of AZD1222 vaccination. These receptors were obtained from an adult in good health. Both conserved end residues are part of each CDR3. D genes are given only for firm matches. Only some rows state a clone size, as once, few, many or a class for expanded clones.

J: TRBJ1-2; V: TRBV6-1; D: NA; size: NA; DNA: TGTGCCAGCAGTGAGGGGTATGGCTACACCTTC; CDR3: CASSEGYGYTF
J: TRBJ1-5; V: TRBV10-3; D: NA; size: NA; DNA: TGTGCCATCAGTGAGCCTGGCAGGCCCGATCAGCCCCAGCATTTT; CDR3: CAISEPGRPDQPQHF
J: TRBJ1-1; V: TRBV28; D: NA; size: NA; DNA: TGTGCCAGCAGTTTTAATCTGAACACTGAAGCTTTCTTT; CDR3: CASSFNLNTEAFF
J: TRBJ1-1; V: TRBV7-9; D: NA; size: once; DNA: TGTGCCAGCAGCCTTACGACGGTGAACACTGAAGCTTTCTTT; CDR3: CASSLTTVNTEAFF
J: TRBJ2-7; V: TRBV6-2/TRBV6-3; D: NA; size: NA; DNA: TGTGCCAGCAGTTTCGACTTACTCTACGAGCAGTACTTC; CDR3: CASSFDLLYEQYF
J: TRBJ2-3; V: TRBV19; D: NA; size: NA; DNA: TGTGCCAGTAGTATGATCACAGGAGCCACAGATACGCAGTATTTT; CDR3: CASSMITGATDTQYF
J: TRBJ2-3; V: TRBV5-1; D: TRBD2; size: NA; DNA: TGCGCCAGCAGCCCGTTAGCGGGAAGCACAGATACGCAGTATTTT; CDR3: CASSPLAGSTDTQYF
J: TRBJ1-5; V: TRBV19; D: TRBD1; size: NA; DNA: TGTGCCAGTAGTAAGCAGACAGGGACTCAGCCCCAGCATTTT; CDR3: CASSKQTGTQPQHF
J: TRBJ1-1; V: TRBV7-2; D: NA; size: NA; DNA: TGTGCCAGCAGCTTAGAATGGGGTAACACTGAAGCTTTCTTT; CDR3: CASSLEWGNTEAFF
J: TRBJ2-1; V: TRBV16; D: NA; size: NA; DNA: TGTGCCAGCAGCCAAAATTCGCGGGCAGGGATCGACAATGAGCAGTTCTTC; CDR3: CASSQNSRAGIDNEQFF
J: TRBJ2-7; V: TRBV28; D: TRBD2; size: NA; DNA: TGTGCCAGCAGACATAGCGGGAGCTCCTACGAGCAGTACTTC; CDR3: CASRHSGSSYEQYF
J: TRBJ2-1; V: TRBV7-3; D: TRBD2; size: once; DNA: TGTGCCAGCAGCTCATCTAGCGGTGAGCAGTTCTTC; CDR3: CASSSSSGEQFF
J: TRBJ2-1; V: TRBV21-1; D: NA; size: NA; DNA: TGTGCCACGGCGCAACAGGGGGCGTACAATGAGCAGTTCTTC; CDR3: CATAQQGAYNEQFF
J: TRBJ2-1; V: TRBV19; D: NA; size: NA; DNA: TGTGCCAGTAGTTCGTCAGGGAGGCACAATGAGCAGTTCTTC; CDR3: CASSSSGRHNEQFF
J: TRBJ1-4; V: TRBV28; D: NA; size: NA; DNA: TGTGCCAGCAGTTTAGTGGGCACTAATGAAAAACTGTTTTTT; CDR3: CASSLVGTNEKLFF
J: TRBJ1-2; V: TRBV23-1; D: NA; size: NA; DNA: TGCGCCAGCAGTCAATCAGGGCAGGACGGCTACACCTTC; CDR3: CASSQSGQDGYTF
J: TRBJ2-7; V: TRBV27; D: NA; size: NA; DNA: TGTGCCAGCAGTTTTCGGAGGCCCTCCTACGAGCAGTACTTC; CDR3: CASSFRRPSYEQYF
J: TRBJ2-4; V: TRBV7-8; D: NA; size: NA; DNA: TGTGCCAGCAGCGACCGGGACCCGGGAGCCAAAAACATTCAGTACTTC; CDR3: CASSDRDPGAKNIQYF
J: TRBJ2-7; V: TRBV3-1/TRBV3-2; D: TRBD2; size: NA; DNA: TGTGCCAGCAGCCAAGGAAACCGAGCGGGGGACTACGAGCAGTACTTC; CDR3: CASSQGNRAGDYEQYF
J: TRBJ1-5; V: TRBV24-1; D: NA; size: NA; DNA: TGTGCCACCCCCCCAAGGAGGGCGCATCAGCCCCAGCATTTT; CDR3: CATPPRRAHQPQHF
J: TRBJ2-7; V: TRBV28; D: TRBD1; size: NA; DNA: TGTGCCAGCAGTTTCGTGGGACAGGGATCCTACGAGCAGTACTTC; CDR3: CASSFVGQGSYEQYF
J: TRBJ2-7; V: TRBV9; D: TRBD1; size: NA; DNA: TGTGCCAGCAGCGCCCGGGACAGGGCGTACGAGCAGTACTTC; CDR3: CASSARDRAYEQYF
J: TRBJ1-5; V: TRBV19; D: NA; size: NA; DNA: TGTGCCAGTAGTATTAGGGGAGTGGATCAGCCCCAGCATTTT; CDR3: CASSIRGVDQPQHF
J: TRBJ1-5; V: TRBV5-1; D: NA; size: NA; DNA: TGCGCCAGCAGATACAATAACAATCAGCCCCAGCATTTT; CDR3: CASRYNNNQPQHF
J: TRBJ1-1; V: TRBV5-1; D: TRBD1; size: NA; DNA: TGCGCCAGCAGCCGTGACAGGGTGAACACTGAAGCTTTCTTT; CDR3: CASSRDRVNTEAFF
J: TRBJ1-4; V: TRBV21-1; D: NA; size: NA; DNA: TGTGCCAGCAGATTGGACAGGGAGAACGCAACTAATGAAAAACTGTTTTTT; CDR3: CASRLDRENATNEKLFF
J: TRBJ2-7; V: TRBV18; D: NA; size: NA; DNA: TGTGCCAGCTCAAGGGTCGGAACCCACTACGAGCAGTACTTC; CDR3: CASSRVGTHYEQYF
J: TRBJ1-1; V: TRBV27; D: TRBD1; size: NA; DNA: TGTGCCAGCAGTCAGGGGGCGGACACTGAAGCTTTCTTT; CDR3: CASSQGADTEAFF
J: TRBJ2-7; V: TRBV2; D: NA; size: NA; DNA: TGTGCCAGCACCCTTAAGGACGAGCAGTACTTC; CDR3: CASTLKDEQYF
J: TRBJ2-1; V: TRBV24-1; D: TRBD2; size: NA; DNA: TGTGCCACCGAGACTAGCGGGAGAGACAATGAGCAGTTCTTC; CDR3: CATETSGRDNEQFF
J: TRBJ1-1; V: TRBV28; D: NA; size: NA; DNA: TGTGCCAGCAGTTTATCGGGGGGACGAATGCAAGCTTTCTTT; CDR3: CASSLSGGRMQAFF
J: TRBJ1-4; V: TRBV5-4; D: TRBD1; size: NA; DNA: TGTGCCAGCAGCGCATTACAGGGGGCAGAAGAAAAACTGTTTTTT; CDR3: CASSALQGAEEKLFF
J: TRBJ2-2; V: TRBV7-9; D: TRBD2; size: few; DNA: TGTGCCAGCAGCTTAGTTAGCGGGAATCCCGCCGGGGAGCTGTTTTTT; CDR3: CASSLVSGNPAGELFF
J: TRBJ2-1; V: TRBV28; D: NA; size: NA; DNA: TGTGCCAGCGCGTTCGGGGGGCTAAATGAGCAGTTCTTC; CDR3: CASAFGGLNEQFF
J: TRBJ1-4; V: TRBV9; D: NA; size: once; DNA: TGTGCCAGCAGCGTAGGGTCTACAACTAATGAAAAACTGTTTTTT; CDR3: CASSVGSTTNEKLFF
J: TRBJ1-2; V: TRBV28; D: NA; size: NA; DNA: TGTGCCAGCAGACCGGACCTTAACTATGGCTACACCTTC; CDR3: CASRPDLNYGYTF
J: TRBJ1-1; V: TRBV7-8; D: NA; size: NA; DNA: TGTGCCAGCAGCCCGGGCCAGCCGGACACTGAAGCTTTCTTT; CDR3: CASSPGQPDTEAFF
J: TRBJ1-3; V: TRBV19; D: NA; size: NA; DNA: TGTGCCAGTAAGCCGACAACCTCTGGAAACACCATATATTTT; CDR3: CASKPTTSGNTIYF
J: TRBJ1-5; V: TRBV2; D: NA; size: NA; DNA: TGTGCCAGCAGCCCCGCCACAGTAACCTATCAGCCCCAGCATTTT; CDR3: CASSPATVTYQPQHF
J: TRBJ1-2; V: TRBV6-6; D: NA; size: once; DNA: TGTGCCAGCAGTACCCTAGACCGTAACTATGGCTACACCTTC; CDR3: CASSTLDRNYGYTF
J: TRBJ1-4; V: TRBV7-7; D: TRBD1; size: NA; DNA: TGTGCCAGCAGCTTAAGGGACAGGGATAAAGGACTGTTTTTT; CDR3: CASSLRDRDKGLFF
J: TRBJ1-1; V: TRBV2; D: NA; size: NA; DNA: TGTGCCAGCAGCGAAAGGCAGGCGGGGAACACTGAAGCTTTCTTT; CDR3: CASSERQAGNTEAFF
J: TRBJ2-1; V: TRBV2; D: NA; size: once; DNA: TGTGCCAGCACTCGGGTCCAGGGCTACAATGAGCAGTTCTTC; CDR3: CASTRVQGYNEQFF
J: TRBJ1-5; V: TRBV6-5; D: NA; size: NA; DNA: TGTGCCAGCAGGCCCGGGTATAGCAATCAGCCCCAGCATTTT; CDR3: CASRPGYSNQPQHF
J: TRBJ1-6; V: TRBV7-2; D: NA; size: NA; DNA: TGTGCCAGCAGCTTAGATGTGGAGAATTCACCCCTCCACTTT; CDR3: CASSLDVENSPLHF
J: TRBJ1-3; V: TRBV6-5; D: TRBD1; size: NA; DNA: TGTGCCAGCAGACGACAGGGAGGGACGGGAAACACCATATATTTT; CDR3: CASRRQGGTGNTIYF
J: TRBJ1-5; V: TRBV30; D: NA; size: NA; DNA: TGTGCCTGGAGTGAACGGAACAATCAGCCCCAGCATTTT; CDR3: CAWSERNNQPQHF
J: TRBJ1-4; V: TRBV6-5; D: TRBD1; size: NA; DNA: TGTGCCAGCTATTATAGAGGACAGGGGAATGAAAAACTGTTTTTT; CDR3: CASYYRGQGNEKLFF
J: TRBJ1-2; V: TRBV5-1; D: NA; size: NA; DNA: TGCGCCAGCAGCTTGGGACCACGTGATGGCTACACCTTC; CDR3: CASSLGPRDGYTF
J: TRBJ1-5; V: TRBV3-1/TRBV3-2; D: NA; size: NA; DNA: TGTGCCAGCAGCCAGGGGAGGGAGCAGCCCCAGCATTTT; CDR3: CASSQGREQPQHF
J: TRBJ1-1; V: TRBV29-1; D: TRBD1; size: once; DNA: TGCAGCGCCCCGGGACAGACGAACACTGAAGCTTTCTTT; CDR3: CSAPGQTNTEAFF
J: TRBJ1-6; V: TRBV3-1/TRBV3-2; D: NA; size: NA; DNA: TGTGCCAGCAGCCAGGCAAGGTCACCCCTCCACTTT; CDR3: CASSQARSPLHF
J: TRBJ1-5; V: TRBV7-2; D: NA; size: few; DNA: TGTGCCAGCAGCTTAGGGGGTAGGGCTGATCAGCCCCAGCATTTT; CDR3: CASSLGGRADQPQHF
J: TRBJ2-7; V: TRBV27; D: TRBD1; size: NA; DNA: TGTGCCAGCAGTCCGCGACAGGGGGCGGGCTACGAGCAGTACTTC; CDR3: CASSPRQGAGYEQYF
J: TRBJ1-6; V: TRBV19; D: NA; size: NA; DNA: TGTGCCAGTAGTATAGATCGCAGCAGGAATTCACCCCTCCACTTT; CDR3: CASSIDRSRNSPLHF
J: TRBJ1-1; V: TRBV6-5; D: TRBD1; size: NA; DNA: TGTGCCAGCAGTCGGACAGGGGGCACTGAAGCTTTCTTT; CDR3: CASSRTGGTEAFF
J: TRBJ1-5; V: TRBV18; D: NA; size: NA; DNA: TGTGCCAGCTCATCAAGTGGGGGGGCTGTGAGAGCCCAGCATTTT; CDR3: CASSSSGGAVRAQHF
J: TRBJ2-1; V: TRBV11-2; D: TRBD2; size: NA; DNA: TGTGCCAGCAGCTCCCTAGCGGTCTCCTACAATGAGCAGTTCTTC; CDR3: CASSSLAVSYNEQFF
J: TRBJ2-2; V: TRBV2; D: TRBD1; size: once; DNA: TGTGCCAGCAGCGTTCGGACAGGGGACACCGGGGAGCTGTTTTTT; CDR3: CASSVRTGDTGELFF